This T cell receptor beta chain was documented in a study of shared clonotypes between healthy human individuals. Findings of the study overall: As a rule, naive subsets had a larger estimated richness than memory subsets. Enrolling few donors narrowed the genetic and exposure-history diversity that was represented. A reduction in generation probabilities was seen for non-shared clonotypes relative to those shared by all four donors.

CDR1 and CDR2 (germline): SGHDT, YYEEEE. Trimming removed 4 bases from V and 5 bases from J, with 12 bases in between. The CDR3 is made up of 13 amino acids. CD45RO-negative CD8 cells positively selected for CCR7 made up the naive population, which excluded terminally differentiated effector memory CD45RA+ cells. Sequencing was performed with immunoSEQ multiplex PCR; in TCRdb, only in-frame clones are kept and a portion is missing. Here the sample spans some 1,900,000 clones, about 95% being singletons. With respect to this clone: Its antigen is not known. The sample contains more than one DNA sequence encoding this CDR3.

This chain links TRBV5-6 with TRBJ1-2; D possibly corresponds to TRBD1 (5 bases). Sequences were obtained from naive CD8+ T cells sorted from blood. The clonotype was recovered from a man younger than 35 in good health. In DNA, the CDR3 is TGTGCCAGCAGCGCTCAGGGACTTTATGGCTACACCTTC. It encodes CASSAQGLYGYTF.